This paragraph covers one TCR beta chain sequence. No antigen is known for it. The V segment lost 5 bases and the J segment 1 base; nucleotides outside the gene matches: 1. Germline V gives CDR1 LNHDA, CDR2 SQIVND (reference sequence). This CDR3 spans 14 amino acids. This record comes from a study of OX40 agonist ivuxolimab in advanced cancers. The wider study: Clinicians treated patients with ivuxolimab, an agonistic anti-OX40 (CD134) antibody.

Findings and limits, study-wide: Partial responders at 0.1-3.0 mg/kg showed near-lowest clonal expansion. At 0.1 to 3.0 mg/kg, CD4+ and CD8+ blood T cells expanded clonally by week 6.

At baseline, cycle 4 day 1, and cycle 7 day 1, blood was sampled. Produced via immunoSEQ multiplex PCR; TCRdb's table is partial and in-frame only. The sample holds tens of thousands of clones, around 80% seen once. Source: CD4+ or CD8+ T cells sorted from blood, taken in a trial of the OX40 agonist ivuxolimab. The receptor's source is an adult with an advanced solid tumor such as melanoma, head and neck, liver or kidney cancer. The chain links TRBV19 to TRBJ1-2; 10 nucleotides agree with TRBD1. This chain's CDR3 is CASSRDRGNYGYTF. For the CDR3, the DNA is TGTGCCAGTAGTCGGGACAGGGGTAACTATGGCTACACCTTC. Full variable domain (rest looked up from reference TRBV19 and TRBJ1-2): DGGITQSPKYLFRKEGQNVTLSCEQNLNHDAMYWYRQDPGQGLRLIYYSQIVNDFQKGDIAEGYSVSREKKESFPLTVTSAQKNPTAFYLCASSRDRGNYGYTFGSGTRLTVV.